This is a list of T cell receptor beta chains from one sample in a study of T cell responses to AZD1222 COVID-19 vaccine. Measured with immunoSEQ multiplex PCR; TCRdb has only the in-frame clones, and not every one. The table has about 110,000 clones, roughly nine tenths seen once. The sample consisted of peripheral blood, taken 28 days after the second AZD1222 dose. Every receptor here comes from an adult who received the AZD1222 COVID-19 vaccine. The conserved cysteine and the conserved F or W are not part of the CDR3 here. The order of the fields is J gene, V gene, CDR3 protein.

TRBJ2-2,TRBV5-6,ASSLGGPGELF
TRBJ2-7,TRBV30,AWSASYRGEQY
TRBJ1-1,TRBV7-6,ASSLEASGMNTEAF
TRBJ2-2,TRBV29-1,SVEGGYGRGPETGELF
TRBJ2-7,TRBV12-5,ASGLGQGTYEQY
TRBJ1-3,TRBV6-2/TRBV6-3,ASSGVGSGNTIY
TRBJ2-5,TRBV28,ASQGTAAGETQY
TRBJ2-3,TRBV7-9,ASSLSVQTGSTDTQY
TRBJ2-2,TRBV9,ASSAPPTGTNAGELF
TRBJ2-3,TRBV3-1/TRBV3-2,ASSQGTPTQY
TRBJ2-5,TRBV7-2,ASSLAKQETQY
TRBJ1-6,TRBV7-9,ASSLGQGDNSPLH
TRBJ1-5,TRBV6-5,ASSYSRRGDQPQH
TRBJ2-5,TRBV7-2,ASSLQGGEETQY
TRBJ2-3,TRBV6-2/TRBV6-3,ASSYGHLGRDRDTDTQY
TRBJ2-2,TRBV2,ASSRQGVGGELF
TRBJ1-2,TRBV5-4,ASSPAGGYGYT
TRBJ1-1,TRBV5-6,ASSFMDRVVYTEAF
TRBJ1-1,TRBV4-3,ASSLSTVNTEAF
TRBJ1-3,TRBV19,ASSPQGQIPGNTIY